The clone carrying this T cell receptor (beta chain) was recorded only once. This sample stems from a study of blood T cell repertoires in COVID-19. As handled by the study authors: Cell counts per sample came from amplifying reference gene primers. Libraries were prepared by immunoSEQ multiplex PCR; TCRdb keeps only in-frame clonotypes and omits some of them. Clonal size and the V and J genes are those of that table, whereas D and trimming came from the DNA. The sample has roughly 150,000 clones, roughly 82% seen once. With 2 bases removed from V and 3 bases from J, the gap between germline ends came to 14 bases. CDR1 and CDR2 from the germline V gene are MNHNS and SASEGT. The CDR3 is 15 residues long.

Sequenced input: peripheral blood. The receptor was isolated from a woman aged 45-65 years with acute or convalescent COVID-19. This chain joins TRBV6-1 and TRBJ2-7; D may be TRBD2 (7 bases). As DNA, the CDR3 is TGTGCCAGCAGTGAAAGGGAGGGGGGCGTCTACGAGCAGTACTTC. It specifies CASSEREGGVYEQYF.